The sequence of this T cell receptor (beta chain) was determined in a study of shared T cell receptors in the human thymus. This CDR3 region has 15 residues. V lost 3 bases to trimming and J lost 7 bases, with 18 bases between them. Germline V gene data show CDR1 as MNHEY and CDR2 as SMNVEV (reference sequence). Method: immunoSEQ multiplex PCR; TCRdb's copy keeps in-frame clones and lacks some. The top ten clones hold roughly 0.01% of a sample with about 730,000 clones, 70% to 90% of them seen once. These data were likewise used in another study, on human thymus T cells.

The rearrangement uses TRBV27 and TRBJ1-2; a possible D gene is TRBD1 (5 bases). This TCR was sampled from a girl less than two years old with a congenital heart defect. Input material: thymocytes. CDR3 in amino acids: CASSFSKGRGGGYTF. In nucleotides, the CDR3 is TGTGCCAGCAGTTTCTCTAAGGGGCGTGGTGGTGGCTACACCTTC.